The present T cell receptor (beta chain) was sequenced within a study of T-cell memory formation after mild COVID-19. Study context: The study found TCR clusters largely donor specific. Study-level results: Clones contracting across day 15 to 85 had a balanced CD4/CD8 profile; later expanding clones leaned CD4+. Detection of some responders pre-infection suggested pre-existing cross-reactive memory T cells participated.

A remark on this clonotype: The target antigen is unknown.

Sample barcodes and UMIs were carried by the TCR alpha and TCR beta cDNA libraries that 5'RACE generated with constant-segment primers. One entry per CDR3 protein, called by TCRdb with MiXCR from the 5' RACE reads. The sample has 350,000 or so distinct CDR3 sequences; around 21% are singletons. CDR1 SGHRS and CDR2 YFSETQ come from the germline V gene. This CDR3 region has 15 residues. V was pared by 0 bases and J by 8 bases, with 8 bases of the junction left unmatched. Sequenced: PBMCs or a T cell subset sorted from them (not recorded which). The V gene is TRBV5-1, the J gene TRBJ1-2; 9 bases match TRBD1. This TCR came from an adult woman who had mild COVID-19 (a few samples of this study predate the infection). Cell type and time point are not known. In DNA form, the CDR3 reads TGCGCCAGCAGCTTGGCCCAAGGGACAGGGCTCGGCTACACCTTC. This gives the protein CASSLAQGTGLGYTF.